This T cell receptor beta chain appears in the sequencing data of a study of cytomegalovirus exposure and HLA in healthy donors. Study-wide results and caveats: TCR beta chains numbering some 160 were designated cytomegalovirus-associated.

The trim removed 5 bases at V and 1 base at J, leaving 8 bases unmatched. Germline CDR1 MNHEY, CDR2 SMNVEV (reference sequence). This CDR3 has 16 residues. As concerns this clone: Its antigen is currently unknown.

This PCR relied on a set of 60 Vbeta primers and 13 Jbeta primers. This table comes from immunoSEQ multiplex PCR, and its TCRdb copy is limited to in-frame clones, with some not included. The sample includes some 77,000 clones, roughly 80% of them seen just once. This receptor was identified in a middle-aged woman in good health and CMV-seropositive. J is TRBJ1-1 and V is TRBV27, with 9 bases lining up with TRBD1. The sequencing sample was made of PBMCs. The CDR3 sequence is CASSGRTGASNTEAFF. The CDR3 DNA follows: TGTGCCAGCAGTGGACGGACAGGGGCTTCGAACACTGAAGCTTTCTTT.